This T cell receptor (beta chain) was profiled in a study of T cell responses to AZD1222 COVID-19 vaccine. Study-level background: The analysis combined second doses at about 4 or about 12 weeks. Points from the study as a whole: Increases in Spike-specific TCR breadth and depth were seen after two AZD1222 doses.

The CDR3 contains 14 residues. The V end lost 4 bases, the J end lost 0 bases, and 10 bases lay between the germline ends. Germline V lookup: CDR1 MNHEY, CDR2 SVGAGI. A word on this clone: As yet, its antigen is unknown.

Sequenced by immunoSEQ multiplex PCR; TCRdb stores in-frame clones only, minus some. The sample has 100,000 or so clones; roughly 90% are singletons. The rearrangement links TRBV6-5 to TRBJ2-7; D not certain. This TCR came from an adult in good health. Material: peripheral blood, obtained on day 0 of AZD1222 vaccination. CDR3 DNA: TGTGCCAGCAGTTGGACGGAGAGCTCCTACGAGCAGTACTTC. It translates to CASSWTESSYEQYF.